This T cell receptor (beta chain) was documented in a study of vaccination and CD4 T cells after COVID-19. Study-level background: Participants were administered two doses of either the BNT162b2 or the mRNA-1273 vaccine. At days 161 to 241 post-vaccination, as well as at day 14, a few convalescent patients were sampled.

Germline V lookup: CDR1 DFQATT, CDR2 SNEGSKA (reference sequence). The CDR3 contains 14 residues. The V end lost 3 bases, the J end lost 2 bases, and 14 bases lay between the germline ends. An Oncomine TCR Beta short-read assay was used to sequence the DNA from cultured CD4+ T cells. Extraction of genomic DNA was performed on cultured CD4+ T cells. TCRdb fed the PCR reads into MiXCR, producing one record per CDR3 protein. The data show some 25,000 distinct CDR3 sequences, with less than 40% seen just once and 2.5% to 3.5% held by the top ten. Overall study findings and caveats: It was observed that, in convalescent patients, a median roughly 85% of reactive clones arose only post-vaccination.

As to this clonotype: Its antigen is unknown.

Time point described: late sampling 161 to 241 days after vaccination in three convalescent patients. Described treatment: roughly 10-day PBMC culture with coronavirus spike peptide pools or control peptides (ViraFEST assay). This specimen consisted of CD4+ T cells from blood, cultured in vitro, obtained about 7 months after SARS-CoV-2 vaccination. This clonotype was obtained from a human donor who had recovered from COVID-19. This chain uses TRBV20-1 with TRBJ2-7, with D unclear. The DNA of the CDR3 is TGCAGTGCTAGTCTACCCGGAGCTACCTACGAGCAGTACTTC. Its protein is CSASLPGATYEQYF.